This T cell receptor (beta chain) was found in a study of T cells in Graves' hyperthyroidism and ophthalmopathy. Study observations and caveats: Researchers found most expanded thyroid clonotypes above 0.001 in blood as well. Ophthalmopathy stood apart from stable hyperthyroidism in a 13 V-J model.

Diagnoses were established using clinical symptoms, serum thyroxine and TRAb, thyroid ultrasound and orbital computed tomography. PBMCs were derived from 10 ml fresh peripheral blood. Amplified regions were TCR beta CDR3 sequences from RNA transcripts. HTBI primers were employed in a first-round RT-PCR of the TCR CDR3. Using its own MiXCR run on the multiplex PCR reads, TCRdb lists one record per CDR3 protein. The repertoire holds under 750,000 distinct CDR3 sequences, with around 19% as singletons. Per the germline V gene, CDR1 is SQVTM and CDR2 is ANQGSEA. V lost 4 bases, J lost 0 bases, and 9 bases lay in between. CDR3 size: 14 residues. Turning to this clonotype: Its antigen is still unknown.

The chain joins TRBV29-1 to TRBJ1-4; D unclear. The source is a woman in her 50s with Graves' hyperthyroidism that later progressed to Graves' ophthalmopathy. Material: blood. CDR3 DNA: TGCAGCGTTGGGAATTCCGCAACTAATGAAAAACTGTTTTTT. Protein product: CSVGNSATNEKLFF.